Each of the 2 T cell receptor beta chains below was sequenced from the same sample in a study of T cells in localized non-small cell lung cancer. Assay used: immunoSEQ multiplex PCR; TCRdb lists only in-frame clones, some missing. The sample has roughly 30,000 clones, roughly 91% seen once; the top ten hold 10% to 15%. This material consisted of peripheral blood, taken before any cancer treatment. These receptors came from a female donor over 55 with stage III squamous cell lung carcinoma.

The chain joins TRBV5-1 to TRBJ2-1; D is uncertain. The CDR3 length is 15 residues. V lost 4 bases to trimming and J lost 0 bases, with 11 bases between them. CDR1 SGHRS and CDR2 YFSETQ come from the germline V gene. The CDR3 DNA is TGCGCCAGCAGCGAGACTGTGAGCTCCTACAATGAGCAGTTCTTC. Encoded protein: CASSETVSSYNEQFF.

This clone was detected only a few times. The chain joins TRBV6-1 to TRBJ1-5; D call uncertain. The CDR3 is 16 residues long. V was trimmed by 2 bases and J by 7 bases, leaving 18 bases between them. Germline V gene lookup returns CDR1 MNHNS and CDR2 SASEGT. CDR3 residues: CASSERFVGKGQPQHF. The CDR3 DNA is TGTGCCAGCAGTGAAAGGTTCGTAGGGAAAGGGCAGCCCCAGCATTTT.